This T cell receptor (beta chain) was captured in a study of blood T cell repertoires in COVID-19. The CDR3 has 13 amino acids. CDR1 and CDR2 (germline): SEHNR, FQNEAQ (reference sequence). V was cut by 1 base and J by 3 bases, with 4 bases left in between. TCRdb keeps only in-frame clones here, not all; method: immunoSEQ multiplex PCR. The data hold about 99,000 clones, with about 90% observed a single time. V gene TRBV7-9 combines with J gene TRBJ1-3; D call uncertain. The sequenced sample consisted of peripheral blood. The receptor comes from a man between 50 and 59 years old with COVID-19, enrolled during active disease. The CDR3, as DNA: TGTGCCAGCAGCTTAGTCGGTGGAAACACCATATATTTT. Translation: CASSLVGGNTIYF.